Listed below are T cell receptor beta chains from one sample, sequenced in a study of blood T cell repertoires in COVID-19. The repertoire was sequenced with immunoSEQ multiplex PCR; TCRdb's copy has only in-frame clones and lacks some. This repertoire shows just over 250,000 clones, around 87% found once; its top ten account for over 2%. The sequenced sample was peripheral blood. Receptors were obtained from a woman aged 50 to 60 with acute or convalescent COVID-19. Each CDR3 is given with its conserved first and last residue. D genes are given only for firm matches. The size field is filled for only some rows; it gives once, few, many or a size class.

D gene	V gene	J gene	clone size	CDR3 DNA	CDR3 protein
TRBD2	TRBV28	TRBJ2-7	NA	TGTGCCAGCAGAACTAGCGGGATATCGATTCGCTACGAGCAGTACTTC	CASRTSGISIRYEQYF
TRBD1	TRBV24-1	TRBJ1-5	NA	TGTGCCACCAGTTACTTGACAGGGTTCAATCAGCCCCAGCATTTT	CATSYLTGFNQPQHF
NA	TRBV4-1	TRBJ1-4	NA	TGCGCCACCCGCCCCGGGATGGGCCGGGGGTGGGCTAATGAAAAACTGTTTTTT	CATRPGMGRGWANEKLFF
NA	TRBV28	TRBJ2-7	NA	TGTGCCAGCGCGGATCGCTACGAGCAGTACTTC	CASADRYEQYF
NA	TRBV10-3	TRBJ1-1	NA	TGTGCCATCAGTGCGCAGGCGAACACTGAAGCTTTCTTT	CAISAQANTEAFF
NA	TRBV28	TRBJ1-5	few	TGTGCCAGCAGTTTAGTCGCAGGGGGCAATCAGCCCCAGCATTTT	CASSLVAGGNQPQHF
NA	TRBV6-5	TRBJ1-4	NA	TGTGCCAGCAGGGGACGGGAGAATGAAAAACTGTTTTTT	CASRGRENEKLFF
NA	TRBV19	TRBJ1-1	once	TGTGCCAGTAGTATGTACCCGGGGTTGGACACTGAAGCTTTCTTT	CASSMYPGLDTEAFF
TRBD1	TRBV18	TRBJ2-4	NA	TGTGCCAGCTCAGTAGGGACAGGGGCGTTAGCCAAAAACATTCAGTACTTC	CASSVGTGALAKNIQYF
NA	TRBV7-2	TRBJ2-2	NA	TGTGCCAGCAGCCGCACTGGGCAGGGGAACACCGGGGAGCTGTTTTTT	CASSRTGQGNTGELFF
NA	TRBV29-1	TRBJ1-1	NA	TGCAGCGTAGACGACAGATACACTGAAGCTTTCTTT	CSVDDRYTEAFF
TRBD1	TRBV9	TRBJ1-1	once	TGTGCCAGCAGCGCTACCGGACAGGGTGACACTGAAGCTTTCTTT	CASSATGQGDTEAFF
NA	TRBV12-3/TRBV12-4	TRBJ2-7	NA	TGTGCCAGCAGTTCGACTAAAGAGCAGTACTTC	CASSSTKEQYF
NA	TRBV21-1	TRBJ1-2	NA	TGTGCCCGAGGACAGGGGGCCGTCGTGGATGGCTACACCTTC	CARGQGAVVDGYTF
TRBD1	TRBV5-1	TRBJ1-2	NA	TGCGCCAGCAGCTTGAATTTGGGGACAGGGGTTGGCTACACCTTC	CASSLNLGTGVGYTF
TRBD1	TRBV5-1	TRBJ2-7	NA	TGCGCCAGCAGTCCGGGACAGCACTTAATCGAAACCTACGAGCAGTACTTC	CASSPGQHLIETYEQYF
NA	TRBV20-1	TRBJ2-1	NA	TGCAGTGCTAGTCTGGCGGGGGCTGCGAATGAGCAGTTCTTC	CSASLAGAANEQFF
NA	TRBV5-4	TRBJ2-3	NA	TGTGCCAGCAGTTTAACAGCAGATACGCAGTATTTT	CASSLTADTQYF
TRBD1	TRBV15	TRBJ2-2	NA	TGTGCCACCAGCACCAGGGGGCGTCGCAACACCGGGGAGCTGTTTTTT	CATSTRGRRNTGELFF
TRBD1	TRBV7-9	TRBJ2-3	NA	TGTGCCAGCAGCTTTTCAGGGGGCCGTACAGATACGCAGTATTTT	CASSFSGGRTDTQYF
NA	TRBV7-2	TRBJ1-4	NA	TGTGCCAGCAGCTTATTAGGGGCCACTAATGAAAAACTGTTTTTT	CASSLLGATNEKLFF
NA	TRBV5-5	TRBJ2-7	few	TGTGCCAGCAGCGGTTACTCCGGCGGAATCTACGAGCAGTACTTC	CASSGYSGGIYEQYF
TRBD1	TRBV2	TRBJ1-5	few	TGTGCCAGCGGACCGACAGGGAACAATCAGCCCCAGCATTTT	CASGPTGNNQPQHF
TRBD1	TRBV5-4	TRBJ1-4	NA	TGTGCCAGCAGCCAGGACAGGGAGGCTGAAAAACTGTTTTTT	CASSQDREAEKLFF
NA	TRBV29-1	TRBJ1-1	NA	TGCAGCGTTGAAGTATCAGGGTTTACGGCTGAAGCTTTCTTT	CSVEVSGFTAEAFF
TRBD2	TRBV27	TRBJ2-7	NA	TGTGCCAGCAGTCAACGGACTAGCTCCCTCCTCGAGCAGTACTTC	CASSQRTSSLLEQYF
NA	TRBV28	TRBJ1-2	NA	TGTGCCAGCAGTCCCTCGACATCTGGCTACACCTTC	CASSPSTSGYTF
TRBD2	TRBV7-2	TRBJ2-7	once	TGTGCCAGCAGCTTCACTAGCGGGAGGGCCCCCGAGCAGTACTTC	CASSFTSGRAPEQYF
TRBD1	TRBV6-5	TRBJ1-2	NA	TGTGCCAGCACCCAGGGGGCCAGGGATGGCTACACCTTC	CASTQGARDGYTF
NA	TRBV28	TRBJ1-6	NA	TGTGCCAGCAGAGTCGGGGGGGTGAATTCACCCCTCCACTTT	CASRVGGVNSPLHF
NA	TRBV14	TRBJ2-5	once	TGTGCCAGCAGTTGGGGGCCTCAAGAGACCCAGTACTTC	CASSWGPQETQYF
NA	TRBV19	TRBJ1-2	NA	TGTGCCAGTAGTCAAATTAACTATGGCTACACCTTC	CASSQINYGYTF
NA	TRBV25-1	TRBJ1-4	NA	TGTGCCAGCAGTGAATCCCGCAGGGCAACTAATGAAAAACTGTTTTTT	CASSESRRATNEKLFF
NA	TRBV27	TRBJ1-1	NA	TGTGCCAGCAGTAAACAGGGAGTGAACACTGAAGCTTTCTTT	CASSKQGVNTEAFF
TRBD1	TRBV11-1	TRBJ2-7	NA	TGTGCCAGCAGCCCGGGACAGGGACAACCAAGGGACTTC	CASSPGQGQPRDF
NA	TRBV2	TRBJ2-3	NA	TGTGCCAGCAGTGAATTCAGGGTTACGCAGTATTTT	CASSEFRVTQYF
NA	TRBV28	TRBJ1-6	NA	TGTGCCAGCAGTTTATCCCCGGACAGTTGGGTACCCCTCCACTTT	CASSLSPDSWVPLHF
TRBD1	TRBV28	TRBJ1-5	NA	TGTGCCAGCAGCCGCTTTACAGGGGTCGGACAGCCCCAGCATTTT	CASSRFTGVGQPQHF
NA	TRBV15	TRBJ1-1	NA	TGTGCCACCAGCAGGGAGGTAACGAACACTGAAGCTTTCTTT	CATSREVTNTEAFF
TRBD1	TRBV3-1/TRBV3-2	TRBJ2-5	NA	TGTGCCAGCAGCCATAGACAGGGGTTAGGAGAGACCCAGTACTTC	CASSHRQGLGETQYF
TRBD1	TRBV27	TRBJ1-5	NA	TGTGCCAGCAGACATCTCCGGGACAGAAATCAGCCCCAGCATTTT	CASRHLRDRNQPQHF
NA	TRBV5-1	TRBJ2-2	NA	TGCGCCAGCAGCTACATTCCCGGGGAGCTGTTTTTT	CASSYIPGELFF
TRBD2	TRBV7-2	TRBJ2-3	NA	TGTGCCAGCAGCTTAAACGGCGGGAGTGTCGAAGATACGCAGTATTTT	CASSLNGGSVEDTQYF
NA	TRBV11-2	TRBJ1-1	NA	TGTGCCAGCAGCTTGGGGGTTGGAGGGTTGGGGACTGAAGCTTTCTTT	CASSLGVGGLGTEAFF
TRBD1	TRBV28	TRBJ1-5	NA	TGTGCCAGCCTCGGACAGGGGCTTGGCCAGCCCCAGCATTTT	CASLGQGLGQPQHF
TRBD1	TRBV4-3	TRBJ2-5	NA	TGCGCCAGCAGCCTGACAGGGGGTTCCCAAGAGACCCAGTACTTC	CASSLTGGSQETQYF
TRBD1	TRBV5-1	TRBJ2-3	NA	TGCGCCAGCAGCGAGGACAGGGACACAGATACGCAGTATTTT	CASSEDRDTDTQYF
TRBD1	TRBV7-2	TRBJ2-5	NA	TGTGCCAGCAGCTTATCAGGGGGCGGATCGTCGGAGACCCAGTACTTC	CASSLSGGGSSETQYF
TRBD1	TRBV27	TRBJ1-1	NA	TGTGCCAGCAGTTCTAGCCGCCTCGACAGGGCCGTGATAGCTTTCTTT	CASSSSRLDRAVIAFF
NA	TRBV2	TRBJ2-7	few	TGTGCCAGCAGTGGCGAAGGGACACTCAGTACAGTCTTC	CASSGEGTLSTVF
TRBD1	TRBV25-1	TRBJ2-5	NA	TGTGCCAGCAGTGACGCGACAGGGACAGAGACCCAGTACTTC	CASSDATGTETQYF
NA	TRBV9	TRBJ2-1	once	TGTGCCAGCAGCGTCCGTAGCGGAGACCAATCCAATGAGCAGTTCTTC	CASSVRSGDQSNEQFF